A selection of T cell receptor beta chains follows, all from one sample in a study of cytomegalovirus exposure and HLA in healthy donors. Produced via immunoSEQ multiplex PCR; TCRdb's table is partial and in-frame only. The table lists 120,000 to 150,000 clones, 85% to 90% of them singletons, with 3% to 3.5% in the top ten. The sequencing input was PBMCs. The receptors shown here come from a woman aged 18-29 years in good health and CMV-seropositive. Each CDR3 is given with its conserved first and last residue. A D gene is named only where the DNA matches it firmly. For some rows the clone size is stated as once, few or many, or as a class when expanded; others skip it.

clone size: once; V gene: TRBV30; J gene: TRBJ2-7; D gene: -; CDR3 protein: CAWSVAYEQYF; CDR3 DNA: TGTGCCTGGAGTGTAGCGTACGAGCAGTACTTC
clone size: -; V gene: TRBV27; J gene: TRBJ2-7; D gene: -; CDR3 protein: CASSPGLAYEQYF; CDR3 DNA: TGTGCCAGCAGCCCGGGACTTGCCTACGAGCAGTACTTC
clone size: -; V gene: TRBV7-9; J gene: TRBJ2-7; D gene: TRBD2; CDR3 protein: CASSRTSTEQYF; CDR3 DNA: TGTGCCAGCAGCCGGACTAGCACCGAGCAGTACTTC
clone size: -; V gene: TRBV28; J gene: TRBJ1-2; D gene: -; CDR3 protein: CASSHHLDRFSGYTF; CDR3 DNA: TGTGCCAGCAGTCACCACCTCGACAGATTCTCTGGCTACACCTTC
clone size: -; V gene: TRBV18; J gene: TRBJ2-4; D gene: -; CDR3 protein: CASSPPTAATAKNIQYF; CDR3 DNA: TGTGCCAGCTCACCACCGACGGCAGCGACAGCCAAAAACATTCAGTACTTC
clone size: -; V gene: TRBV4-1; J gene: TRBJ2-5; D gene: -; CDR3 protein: CASSAWGRDTEGETQYF; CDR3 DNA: TGCGCCAGCAGCGCCTGGGGCCGGGACACCGAGGGGGAGACCCAGTACTTC
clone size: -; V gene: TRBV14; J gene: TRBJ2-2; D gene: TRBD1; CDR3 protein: CASSLRQGNTGELFF; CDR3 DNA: TGTGCCAGCAGCCTTAGACAGGGGAACACCGGGGAGCTGTTTTTT
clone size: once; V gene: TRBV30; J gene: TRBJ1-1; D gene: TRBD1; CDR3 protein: CAWSDPGQGRAFF; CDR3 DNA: TGTGCCTGGAGTGACCCGGGACAGGGACGAGCTTTCTTT
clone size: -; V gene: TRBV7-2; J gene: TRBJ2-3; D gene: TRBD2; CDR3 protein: CASIRGGSGRARDTQYF; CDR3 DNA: TGTGCCAGCATCCGGGGGGGTAGCGGGAGGGCCAGGGATACGCAGTATTTT
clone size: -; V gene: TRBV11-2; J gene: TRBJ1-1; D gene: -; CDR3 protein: CASSSAGSQNTEAFF; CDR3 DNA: TGTGCCAGCAGCTCCGCCGGGTCGCAGAACACTGAAGCTTTCTTT
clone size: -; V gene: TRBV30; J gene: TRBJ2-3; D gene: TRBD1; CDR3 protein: CAWSYGQGVADTQYF; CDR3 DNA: TGTGCCTGGAGCTATGGGCAGGGGGTCGCAGATACGCAGTATTTT
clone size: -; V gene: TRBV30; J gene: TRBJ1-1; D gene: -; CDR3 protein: CAWSVIGTGTEAFF; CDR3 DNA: TGTGCCTGGAGTGTAATCGGCACGGGGACTGAAGCTTTCTTT
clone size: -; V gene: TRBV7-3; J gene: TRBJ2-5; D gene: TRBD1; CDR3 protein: CASSWTGSRWETQYF; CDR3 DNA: TGTGCCAGCAGCTGGACAGGGAGTAGGTGGGAGACCCAGTACTTC
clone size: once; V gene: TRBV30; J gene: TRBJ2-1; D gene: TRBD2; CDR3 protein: CAWTKRDSYNEQFF; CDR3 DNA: TGTGCCTGGACTAAGCGGGACTCCTACAATGAGCAGTTCTTC
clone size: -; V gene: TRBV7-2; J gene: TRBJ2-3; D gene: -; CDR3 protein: CASSPRETGLITDTQYF; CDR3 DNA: TGTGCCAGCAGCCCTCGGGAGACCGGTCTCATCACAGATACGCAGTATTTT
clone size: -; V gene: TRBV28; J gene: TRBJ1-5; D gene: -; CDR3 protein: CASSTSGHSFSNQPQHF; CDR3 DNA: TGTGCCAGCAGTACCTCGGGACACTCTTTTAGCAATCAGCCCCAGCATTTT
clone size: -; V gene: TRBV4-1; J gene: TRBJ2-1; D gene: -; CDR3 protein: CASRIDRIGANEQFF; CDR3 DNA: TGCGCCAGCAGGATAGACAGAATAGGGGCAAATGAGCAGTTCTTC
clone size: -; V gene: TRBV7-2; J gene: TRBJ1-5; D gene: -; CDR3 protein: CASSLGHSSNQPQHF; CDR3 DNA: TGTGCCAGCAGCTTAGGGCACAGTAGCAATCAGCCCCAGCATTTT
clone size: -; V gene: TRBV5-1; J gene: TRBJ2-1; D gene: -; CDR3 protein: CASSLGSGSYNEQFF; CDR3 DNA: TGCGCCAGCAGCTTGGGAAGCGGGTCCTACAATGAGCAGTTCTTC
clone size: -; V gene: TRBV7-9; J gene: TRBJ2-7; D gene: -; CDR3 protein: CASSLGRGYEQYF; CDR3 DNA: TGTGCCAGCAGCTTGGGCAGGGGTTACGAGCAGTACTTC
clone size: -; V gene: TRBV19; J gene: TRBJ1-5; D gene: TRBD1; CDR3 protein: CASSTLDRVGSQPQHF; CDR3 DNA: TGTGCCAGTAGTACTCTAGACAGGGTAGGGAGTCAGCCCCAGCATTTT
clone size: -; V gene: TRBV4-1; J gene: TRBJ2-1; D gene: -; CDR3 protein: CASSQDRQRASYNEQFF; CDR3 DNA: TGCGCCAGCAGCCAAGATCGTCAGCGGGCCTCCTACAATGAGCAGTTCTTC
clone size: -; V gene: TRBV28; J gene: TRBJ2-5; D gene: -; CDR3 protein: CAIKGGETQYF; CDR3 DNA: TGTGCCATAAAGGGCGGGGAGACCCAGTACTTC
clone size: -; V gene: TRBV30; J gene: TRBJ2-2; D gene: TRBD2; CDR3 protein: CAWSDPGLGFSGELFF; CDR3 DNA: TGTGCCTGGAGTGATCCGGGACTAGGTTTCTCCGGGGAGCTGTTTTTT
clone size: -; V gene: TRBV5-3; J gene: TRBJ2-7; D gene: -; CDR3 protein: CARSNTGTSNSYEQYF; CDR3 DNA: TGTGCCAGAAGCAACACCGGGACATCCAACTCCTACGAGCAGTACTTC
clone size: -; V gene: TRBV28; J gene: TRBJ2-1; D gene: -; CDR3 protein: CASSPARLYEQFF; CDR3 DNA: TGTGCCAGCAGTCCGGCCCGACTGTATGAGCAGTTCTTC
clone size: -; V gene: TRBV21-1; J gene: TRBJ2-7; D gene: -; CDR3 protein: CASSKTVGPGGAADEQYF; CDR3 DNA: TGTGCCAGCAGCAAAACAGTTGGCCCGGGAGGGGCCGCCGACGAGCAGTACTTC
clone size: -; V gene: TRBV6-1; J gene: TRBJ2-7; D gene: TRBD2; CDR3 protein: CASSASRTSGSVYEQYF; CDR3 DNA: TGTGCCAGCAGTGCCTCTCGGACTAGCGGGAGTGTCTACGAGCAGTACTTC
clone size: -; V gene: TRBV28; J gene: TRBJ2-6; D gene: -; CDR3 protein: CASSLLPGANVLTF; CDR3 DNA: TGTGCCAGCAGTTTACTACCCGGGGCCAACGTCCTGACTTTC
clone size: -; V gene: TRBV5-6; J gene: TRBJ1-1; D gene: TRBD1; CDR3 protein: CASSLGDRGRIGAFF; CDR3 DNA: TGTGCCAGCAGCTTGGGGGACAGGGGAAGAATCGGGGCTTTCTTT
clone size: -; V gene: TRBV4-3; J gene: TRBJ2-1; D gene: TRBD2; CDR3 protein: CASSPSGGRNNEQFF; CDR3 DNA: TGCGCCAGCAGCCCTAGTGGCGGGAGGAACAATGAGCAGTTCTTC
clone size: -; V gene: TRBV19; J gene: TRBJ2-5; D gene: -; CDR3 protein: CASSTTGAGGGGGETQYF; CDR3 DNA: TGTGCCAGTAGCACGACAGGGGCCGGAGGGGGGGGAGGAGAGACCCAGTACTTC
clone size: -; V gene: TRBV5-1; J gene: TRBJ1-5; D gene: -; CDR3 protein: CASSLEGLSNQPQHF; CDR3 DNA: TGCGCCAGCAGCTTGGAGGGGCTGAGCAATCAGCCCCAGCATTTT
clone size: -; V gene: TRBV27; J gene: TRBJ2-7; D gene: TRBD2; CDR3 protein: CASSSRGGSGGSYEQYF; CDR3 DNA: TGTGCCAGCAGTTCCCGGGGCGGGAGTGGGGGCTCCTACGAGCAGTACTTC
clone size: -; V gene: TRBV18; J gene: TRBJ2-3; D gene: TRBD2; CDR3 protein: CASSPTGGDTQYF; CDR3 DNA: TGTGCCAGCTCACCAACGGGGGGAGATACGCAGTATTTT